The T cell receptor (beta chain) under discussion was sequenced for a study of cytomegalovirus exposure and HLA in healthy donors. Across the whole study: Most donors, roughly 84% of 398 genotyped, fell in the Caucasian-associated ancestry cluster. Study-level findings and limits: The study carried out a later analysis of TCR beta sequences. It associated approximately 17,000 of them with specific HLA alleles at a false discovery rate of 0.05. 150 or so TCR beta chains were listed as cytomegalovirus-associated.

As regards this clone: The antigen is not known. The junction differs from germline at one of its ends, possibly a read error.

Primers: 60 Vbeta forward and 13 Jbeta reverse. This table comes from immunoSEQ multiplex PCR, and its TCRdb copy is limited to in-frame clones, with some not included. The repertoire has about 100,000 clones, around 85% of them found once; the top ten carry 3.5% to 5%. This CDR3 is built from 18 residues. The germline CDR1 and CDR2 sequences are MGHDK and SYGVNS. Specimen: PBMCs. This clonotype originated in a man aged 30 to 39 in good health and CMV-seronegative. V is TRBV25-1 and J is TRBJ2-5; a weak D match, TRBD2 (6 bases). The CDR3 is CAGSDRHEPGAITETQYF. The CDR3 DNA reads TGTGCCGGCAGTGACCGACATGAACCGGGAGCAATTACGGAGACCCAGTACTTC.